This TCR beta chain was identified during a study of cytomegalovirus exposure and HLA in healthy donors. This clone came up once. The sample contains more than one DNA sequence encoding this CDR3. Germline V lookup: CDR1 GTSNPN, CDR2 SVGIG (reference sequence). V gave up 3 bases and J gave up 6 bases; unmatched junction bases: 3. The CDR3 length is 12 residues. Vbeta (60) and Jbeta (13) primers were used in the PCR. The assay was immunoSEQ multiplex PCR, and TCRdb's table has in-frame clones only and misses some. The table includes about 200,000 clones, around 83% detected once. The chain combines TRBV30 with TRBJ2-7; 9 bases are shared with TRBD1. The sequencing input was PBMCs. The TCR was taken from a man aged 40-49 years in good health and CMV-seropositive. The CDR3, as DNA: TGTGCCTGGAGACAGGGGGCGGCCGAGCAGTACTTC. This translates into CAWRQGAAEQYF.